The clone carrying this TCR beta chain was found once. The same CDR3 also results from other DNA sequences found in this sample. Authors' methods: Nucleated cell number was recorded as an estimate derived from reference gene primer amplification. Generated by immunoSEQ multiplex PCR, the TCRdb table keeps only in-frame clones and is missing some. V, J and clone size are taken as reported in that table, and D and trimming were inferred from the DNA itself. The sample comprises approximately 480,000 clones, about 85% of which are singletons, and approximately 0.7% rests with the top ten. These data are taken from a study of blood T cell repertoires in COVID-19. Study information: Sample material is recorded as cDNA or gDNA derived from T cells, B-cell-depleted T cells, or PBMCs.

Self-reported history from a screening survey and questionnaire set each donor's cohort. Recovery meant two consecutive negative NP/OP PCR tests, professional clearance, or resolved symptoms. Germline V lookup: CDR1 SGHRS, CDR2 YFSETQ. This CDR3 contains 14 residues. V dropped 2 bases and J dropped 1 base, with 9 bases sitting between them. This sequence joins TRBV5-1 and TRBJ1-1; D is unresolved. The origin of this receptor is a woman between 18 and 29 years old who had recovered from COVID-19. The sequenced sample consisted of PBMCs or T cells enriched from blood (not recorded which). The CDR3 region has the DNA TGCGCCAGCAGCTTAGGAACAGAGAACACTGAAGCTTTCTTT. Protein: CASSLGTENTEAFF.